This TCR beta chain derives from a study of tumor and adjacent non-tumor tissue in lung cancer. Broader study findings: Normal lung showed higher cumulative top 100 clone frequency than tumor. Tumor tissue had significantly higher TCR diversity than normal lung.

As concerns this clonotype: Its antigen remains unidentified. One end of the junction is discordant with germline, which a read error may explain.

Three rounds of nested PCR, following a modified ARM-PCR protocol, produced the TCRbeta library. TCRdb passed the multiplex PCR reads through MiXCR, listing each CDR3 protein once. The table has about 93,000 distinct CDR3 sequences, less than 80% seen once; the top ten hold around 20%. RNA was extracted from bulk tissue without any cell sorting. Germline-derived CDR1 and CDR2 are MNHNY and SVGAGI (reference sequence). The CDR3 length is 17 residues. V and J are TRBV6-6 and TRBJ2-2, with a weak D call TRBD2 (6 bases). This TCR was recovered from a man aged 55 to 70 with non-small cell lung cancer. Input material: lung tumor tissue. In DNA, the CDR3 is TGTGCCAGCAGTCGCCAGATCTGGGCGGGGAGCACCGGGGAGCTATTTTTT. This encodes CASSRQIWAGSTGELFF.